Below are 11 T cell receptor beta chains sequenced from a single sample in a study of control samples from healthy donors and cancer patients. Clones were sequenced by immunoSEQ multiplex PCR, and TCRdb holds only the in-frame ones, with some missing. This table holds around 120,000 clones, roughly 92% found once. The sample was blood. The receptors shown here come from a man in his thirties or forties in good health.

In the case of this clone: Germline is not matched at one junction end, which may reflect a read error. The rearrangement joins TRBV7-7 to TRBJ2-1; D ambiguous. The CDR3 consists of 14 residues. Per germline, CDR1 SSHAT and CDR2 FNYEAQ (reference sequence). In nucleotides, the CDR3 is TGTGCCAGCAGCCCAATCCCCACCTACCATGAGCAGTTCTTC. Its translation: CASSPIPTYHEQFF. Combining the CDR3 with reference TRBV7-7 and TRBJ2-1 gives the whole variable domain GAGVSQSPRYKVTKRGQDVTLRCDPISSHATLYWYQQALGQGPEFLTYFNYEAQPDKSGLPSDRFSAERPEGSISTLTIQRTEQRDSAMYRCASSPIPTYHEQFFGPGTRLTVL.

This clone was observed a single time. V usage is TRBV10-3 and J usage is TRBJ2-7, with TRBD2 as a possible D gene (5 bases). Germline V gives CDR1 ENHRY, CDR2 SYGVKD. CDR3 length: 16 amino acids. Trimming stripped 1 base from V and 1 base from J, with 14 bases between. CDR3 sequence: CAISEFQSRGSYEQYV. DNA of the CDR3: TGTGCCATCAGTGAGTTCCAATCGAGAGGGTCCTACGAGCAGTACGTC.

The V gene is TRBV10-1, the J gene TRBJ1-5; 7 bases are shared with TRBD1. The germline CDR1 and CDR2 sequences are WNHNN and SYGVQD (reference sequence). J lost 3 bases, V lost 8 bases, and 10 bases had no gene match. The CDR3 length is 15 residues. The CDR3, as DNA: TGCGCCAGCGGTCCAAAAGGGACAGACAATCAGCCCCAGCATTTT. Translating it yields CASGPKGTDNQPQHF.

The rearrangement joins TRBV19 to TRBJ1-5, with 8 bases fitting TRBD1. V lost 5 bases, J lost 4 bases, and 13 bases stayed unmatched. The CDR3 consists of 17 residues. CDR1 LNHDA and CDR2 SQIVND come from the germline V gene (reference sequence). The CDR3 spells CASSRRGQGLGNQPQHF. The CDR3, as DNA: TGTGCCAGTAGTCGGAGAGGACAGGGCCTTGGAAATCAGCCCCAGCATTTT.

The V call is TRBV3-1 (or the pseudogene TRBV3-2), the J call TRBJ1-2, with TRBD1 identical over 10 bases. The CDR3 loop spans 15 amino acids. J lost 7 bases, V lost 0 bases, and 5 bases had no gene match. Germline CDR1 LGHDT, CDR2 YNNKEL (reference sequence). Here the CDR3 reads CASSQDRGDRGGYTF. CDR3 bases: TGTGCCAGCAGCCAAGATAGGGGGGACAGGGGTGGCTACACCTTC.

The chain carries TRBV24-1 and TRBJ1-2; perhaps TRBD1 as D (6 bases). CDR1 is KGHDR, CDR2 SFDVKD, per germline. V was pared by 9 bases and J by 5 bases, with 15 bases between. The CDR3 is made up of 13 amino acids. CDR3 bases: TGTGCCACCTATCGGTTGAGGGGGTATGGCTACACCTTC. Encoded protein: CATYRLRGYGYTF.

The chain couples TRBV6-1 to TRBJ2-5; D possibly uses TRBD1 or TRBD2 (5 bases each). Germline loops: CDR1 MNHNS, CDR2 SASEGT. The CDR3 loop spans 16 amino acids. Deletions cut 2 bases from V and 5 bases from J, with 18 bases between. For the CDR3, the DNA is TGTGCCAGCAGTGAATCGCGCGTTACTTGGGGGGAGACCCAGTACTTC. Encoded protein: CASSESRVTWGETQYF.

This sequence joins TRBV5-4 and TRBJ1-3; D remains ambiguous. V lost 1 base, J lost 0 bases, and 11 bases lay in between. The CDR3 spans 16 residues. The germline gives CDR1 SGHNT, CDR2 YYREEE (reference sequence). CDR3 sequence reads: CASSLKGQGSGNTIYF. In DNA, the CDR3 is TGTGCCAGCAGCTTGAAGGGCCAAGGCTCTGGAAACACCATATATTTT.

This chain uses TRBV6-5 with TRBJ1-1, with D perhaps TRBD1 (5 bases). Germline values: CDR1 MNHEY, CDR2 SVGAGI. The CDR3 is 13 residues long. Trimming removed 6 bases from V and 2 bases from J, with 10 bases in between. This CDR3 reads CASSQGRNTEAFF. The CDR3 nucleotides are TGTGCCAGCAGCCAGGGAAGAAACACTGAAGCTTTCTTT.

The chain uses TRBV30 and TRBJ1-6; 8 nucleotides agree with TRBD1. This CDR3 spans 16 amino acids. Germline CDR1 and CDR2: GTSNPN and SVGIG (reference sequence). Losses at the gene ends were 1 base for V and 5 bases for J; bases not matched to a gene: 7. This CDR3 is CAWSEDRAINNSPLHF. In DNA form, the CDR3 reads TGTGCCTGGAGTGAGGACAGGGCAATTAATAATTCACCCCTCCACTTT. Full variable domain (remainder filled in from reference TRBV30 and TRBJ1-6): SQTIHQWPATLVQPVGSPLSLECTVEGTSNPNLYWYRQAAGRGLQLLFYSVGIGQISSEVPQNLSASRPQDRQFILSSKKLLLSDSGFYLCAWSEDRAINNSPLHFGNGTRLTVT.

CDR3 nucleotide sequence: TGTGCCAGCAGCCAGATGGGTGGTACGCAGTATTTT. Its protein is CASSQMGGTQYF. The V and J genes are TRBV4-2 and TRBJ2-3; unclear D gene. CDR3 length equals 12 residues. The V and J ends lost 3 bases and 8 bases respectively, with 9 bases between them. Germline V gene sequence: CDR1 LGHNA, CDR2 YNFKEQ.